Listed below are T cell receptor beta chains from one sample, sequenced in a study of vaccination effects on CD4 cells after COVID-19. The antigens of these receptors remain unknown. Measured with immunoSEQ multiplex PCR; TCRdb has only the in-frame clones, and not every one. The data show about 55,000 clones, more than 60% seen once. The sequenced sample was CD4+ T cells from PBMCs cultured with SARS-CoV-2 spike peptides, obtained before COVID-19 vaccination. The origin of the receptors is a human donor who received a COVID-19 vaccine. CDR3s include the opening cysteine and the closing phenylalanine or tryptophan. A D gene is named only where the DNA matches it firmly. Size values are once, few and many counts, or a class for expanded clones, and some rows have none.

TRBJ2-3,TRBD2,TRBV6-5,once,CASSFGGGPTDTQYF,TGTGCCAGCAGTTTCGGCGGGGGTCCCACAGATACGCAGTATTTT
TRBJ2-2,TRBD2,TRBV24-1,few,CATSDPLGRGGSDTGELFF,TGTGCCACCAGTGATCCCTTAGGGCGGGGGGGCTCGGACACCGGGGAGCTGTTTTTT
TRBJ2-1,-,TRBV6-2/TRBV6-3,-,CASSARDASSYNEQFF,TGTGCCAGCAGTGCGCGGGACGCCTCCTCCTACAATGAGCAGTTCTTC
TRBJ2-7,TRBD1,TRBV28,few,CASRPGQHYEQYF,TGTGCCAGCAGACCGGGACAGCACTACGAGCAGTACTTC
TRBJ1-6,TRBD1,TRBV4-2,-,CASSQEDRVNSPLHF,TGTGCCAGCAGCCAGGAGGACAGGGTCAATTCACCCCTCCACTTT
TRBJ1-4,-,TRBV5-1,few,CASRLGDVGGEKLFF,TGCGCCAGCAGATTGGGGGACGTGGGGGGTGAAAAACTGTTTTTT
TRBJ2-3,TRBD2,TRBV7-3,-,CASSLPTSGDTQYF,TGTGCCAGCAGTCTCCCGACTAGCGGAGATACGCAGTATTTT
TRBJ1-1,TRBD1,TRBV27,-,CASSFGTGGNTEAFF,TGTGCCAGCAGTTTCGGGACAGGGGGGAACACTGAAGCTTTCTTT
TRBJ1-6,-,TRBV5-6,once,CASSLDSGLTPLHF,TGTGCCAGCAGCTTGGACTCCGGGTTGACACCCCTCCACTTT
TRBJ2-3,-,TRBV21-1,-,CASSKDKQDSGKRPPTSTDTQYF,TGTGCCAGCAGCAAAGACAAACAGGATAGCGGGAAGCGGCCTCCCACTAGCACAGATACGCAGTATTTT
TRBJ2-7,-,TRBV7-5,-,CARSLSVYEQYF,TGTGCCAGAAGCTTAAGTGTCTACGAGCAGTACTTC
TRBJ2-2,-,TRBV10-3,-,CAISERFDGAGELFF,TGTGCCATCAGCGAGCGATTTGATGGGGCCGGGGAGCTGTTTTTT
TRBJ2-7,-,TRBV5-5,-,CASSLEAGFEQYF,TGTGCCAGCAGCTTGGAGGCTGGGTTCGAGCAGTACTTC
TRBJ1-2,TRBD1,TRBV9,few,CASSGGDRNYGYTF,TGTGCCAGCAGCGGAGGGGACAGAAACTATGGCTACACCTTC
TRBJ2-7,-,TRBV29-1,-,CSVSDYEQYF,TGCAGCGTTTCGGACTACGAGCAGTACTTC
TRBJ1-4,-,TRBV7-9,-,CASSVRGARGNEKLFF,TGTGCCAGCAGCGTACGCGGGGCGCGGGGGAATGAAAAACTGTTTTTT
TRBJ2-7,-,TRBV4-1,-,CASSHSMQGGTYEQYF,TGCGCCAGCAGCCATAGCATGCAGGGGGGCACCTACGAGCAGTACTTC
TRBJ2-2,-,TRBV7-9,few,CARSSGELFF,TGTGCCAGAAGTAGCGGGGAGCTGTTTTTT
TRBJ2-3,TRBD2,TRBV27,-,CASSQGTSSTDTQYF,TGTGCCAGCAGCCAGGGGACTAGCAGCACAGATACGCAGTATTTT
TRBJ2-7,TRBD1,TRBV5-1,-,CASSLAQGAGREQYF,TGCGCCAGCAGCTTGGCTCAGGGGGCCGGTCGGGAGCAGTACTTC
TRBJ2-3,TRBD1,TRBV3-1/TRBV3-2,-,CASSQSGQGTDTQYF,TGTGCCAGCAGCCAATCGGGACAGGGGACAGATACGCAGTATTTT
TRBJ1-4,TRBD1,TRBV18,-,CASSPNRGVREKLFF,TGTGCCAGCTCACCCAACAGGGGGGTGAGGGAAAAACTGTTTTTT
TRBJ2-4,-,TRBV3-1/TRBV3-2,-,CASSQYEGRGENIQYF,TGTGCCAGCAGCCAGTATGAGGGTCGGGGAGAAAACATTCAGTACTTC
TRBJ1-5,TRBD1,TRBV4-1,-,CASSVQQGDNQPQHF,TGCGCCAGCAGCGTACAACAGGGGGACAATCAGCCCCAGCATTTT
TRBJ2-3,-,TRBV5-6,-,CASSLEVGQSTDTQYF,TGTGCCAGCAGCTTGGAGGTAGGGCAGAGCACAGATACGCAGTATTTT